Following are 14 T cell receptor beta chains from one sample sequenced in a study of T cell responses to AZD1222 COVID-19 vaccine (TCRdb year 2021). The time point tag for this specimen amounts to: about 28 days (+/-7) after the second vaccine dose. The library was made by the immunoSEQ multiplex PCR assay. TCRdb limited this immuneACCESS table to in-frame rearrangements with V and J called. A share of clones is missing; checked studies link under half to unresolved V genes, and the rest is unexplained. The sample data list about 67,000 clones, and 83% of these were observed just once. In total, the top ten clones hold roughly 6.5% of the sample. Source: peripheral blood, taken 28 days after the second AZD1222 dose. These receptors came from an adult who received the AZD1222 COVID-19 vaccine.

The chain carries TRBV18 and TRBJ1-2, with TRBD1 matching over 7 bases. This CDR3 has 15 residues. CDR1 and CDR2 (germline): KGHSH, LQKENI. Trimming cost V 0 bases and J 5 bases; bases outside gene matches: 6. The CDR3 bases are TGTGCCAGCTCACCACCTGGAGACAGGGCTTATGGCTACACCTTC. Amino acids: CASSPPGDRAYGYTF.

J is TRBJ2-1 and V is TRBV19; D may be TRBD1 (5 bases). Trimming cost V 5 bases and J 4 bases, with 15 bases left between them. Germline CDR1 LNHDA, CDR2 SQIVND (reference sequence). The CDR3 is 15 residues long. The CDR3 DNA sequence: TGTGCCAGTAGTCCCCGCGAAGGGGCTTACAATGAGCAGTTCTTC. Its protein product is CASSPREGAYNEQFF.

The chain uses TRBV27 and TRBJ2-5, with TRBD2 matching over 8 bases. CDR1 MNHEY and CDR2 SMNVEV come from the germline V gene (reference sequence). Trimming took 5 bases from V and 2 from J; bases not matched to a gene: 4. This CDR3 spans 14 amino acids. CDR3 loop: CASSSGGFQETQYF. The CDR3 DNA reads as TGTGCCAGCAGTAGCGGGGGCTTTCAAGAGACCCAGTACTTC.

This clone was observed once. V is TRBV12-5 and J is TRBJ1-1, with D unresolved. Germline CDR1 LGHNT, CDR2 FRNRAP. The germline V and J ends were trimmed by 0 bases and 3 bases, with 8 bases remaining between them. This CDR3 has 14 amino acids. DNA of the CDR3: TGTGCTAGTGGTTTGGTACCTGAGTACACTGAAGCTTTCTTT. Its translation is CASGLVPEYTEAFF.

The chain uses TRBV7-2 and TRBJ1-2, with 10 nucleotides matching TRBD1. Losses at the gene ends were 7 bases for V and 12 bases for J; bases not matched to a gene: 20. The V gene's germline CDR1 is SGHTA and CDR2 FQGNSA. This CDR3 spans 16 amino acids. This chain's CDR3 is CASTDRGLLPPLGNTF. CDR3 nucleotide sequence: TGTGCCAGCACCGACAGGGGGCTCCTTCCCCCCCTCGGGAACACCTTC.

The chain uses TRBV4-1 and TRBJ1-4; 7 bases align to TRBD1. There are 17 residues in the CDR3. V trimming: 5 bases; J trimming: 7 bases; junction bases outside the gene matches: 16. Looked up from germline, CDR1 is MGHRA and CDR2 is YSYEKL. DNA of the CDR3: TGCGCCAGCAGCTCGACAGGGAACTTGGCGAAGGGTGAAAAACTGTTTTTT. This translates into CASSSTGNLAKGEKLFF.

This chain joins TRBV28 and TRBJ1-2; 7 nucleotides align to TRBD1. The CDR3 consists of 13 residues. The germline V gene has CDR1 MDHEN and CDR2 SYDVKM. After removal of 7 bases from V and 2 bases from J, the junction contained 4 bases not matched to a gene. The CDR3 reads CASTYRGNYGYTF. CDR3 nucleotide sequence: TGTGCCAGCACCTACAGGGGAAACTATGGCTACACCTTC.

The gene calls are TRBV27 and TRBJ2-1; TRBD2 might be the D (6 bases). Trimming removed 3 bases from V and 8 bases from J, with 8 bases in between. The CDR3 runs to 12 residues. The V gene's germline CDR1 is MNHEY and CDR2 SMNVEV (reference sequence). The CDR3 here is CASSLGGYEQFF. The CDR3 bases are TGTGCCAGCAGTTTGGGGGGATATGAGCAGTTCTTC.

The chain recombines TRBV9 with TRBJ1-3; D is perhaps TRBD1 (5 bases). The CDR3 totals 17 residues. V shed 0 bases and J shed 1 base, with 14 bases lying between them. From germline, CDR1 is SGDLS and CDR2 YYNGEE. The CDR3 loop is CASSVEAGPSSGNTIYF. The CDR3 DNA reads TGTGCCAGCAGCGTAGAGGCAGGGCCATCATCTGGAAACACCATATATTTT.

Comment on this clone: The identical CDR3 is also encoded by other nucleotide sequences in the sample. The chain recombines TRBV6-2 or TRBV6-3 with TRBJ1-2; D gene ambiguous. Germline CDR1 MNHEY, CDR2 SVGEGT. V was shortened by 0 bases and J by 4 bases, with 0 bases between the two germline ends. This CDR3 is built from 11 residues. Here the CDR3 reads CASSYSYGYTF. The CDR3 nucleotides read TGTGCCAGCAGTTACTCCTATGGCTACACCTTC.

The chain employs TRBV2 and TRBJ1-5; 8 bases line up with TRBD1. The CDR3 has 14 amino acids. V was clipped by 8 bases and J by 5 bases; unmatched bases: 8. Germline CDR1 is SNHLY and CDR2 is FYNNEI. The CDR3 here is CASGGTGRDQPQHF. Here the CDR3 DNA reads TGTGCCAGCGGGGGGACAGGTAGGGATCAGCCCCAGCATTTT.

This sequence joins TRBV19 and TRBJ1-5, with D possibly being TRBD1 (5 bases). Trimming pared 3 bases from V and 10 bases from J, leaving 22 bases between. This CDR3 contains 16 residues. Germline lookup yields CDR1 LNHDA and CDR2 SQIVND (reference sequence). The CDR3 region is CASSMGGSALLHPQHF. CDR3 in DNA: TGTGCCAGTAGTATGGGGGGTTCAGCCCTTCTACACCCCCAGCATTTT.

The chain has TRBV2 and TRBJ1-1, with D possibly matching TRBD1 (5 bases). The V end lost 4 bases, the J end lost 5 bases, and 17 bases lay between the germline ends. The CDR3 consists of 15 residues. The germline V gene encodes CDR1 SNHLY and CDR2 FYNNEI. The CDR3 DNA sequence: TGTGCCAGCAGTGGATTAGGGGAAGGAAGGACTGAAGCTTTCTTT. Its translation: CASSGLGEGRTEAFF.

The rearrangement joins TRBV9 to TRBJ1-2; D is possibly TRBD1 (5 bases). Germline V gene sequence: CDR1 SGDLS, CDR2 YYNGEE. The CDR3 is made up of 14 amino acids. V dropped 3 bases and J dropped 7 bases, with 16 bases sitting between them. The chain's CDR3 is CASSAPRARFGYTF. In nucleotides, the CDR3 is TGTGCCAGCAGCGCCCCCAGGGCGAGATTTGGCTACACCTTC.